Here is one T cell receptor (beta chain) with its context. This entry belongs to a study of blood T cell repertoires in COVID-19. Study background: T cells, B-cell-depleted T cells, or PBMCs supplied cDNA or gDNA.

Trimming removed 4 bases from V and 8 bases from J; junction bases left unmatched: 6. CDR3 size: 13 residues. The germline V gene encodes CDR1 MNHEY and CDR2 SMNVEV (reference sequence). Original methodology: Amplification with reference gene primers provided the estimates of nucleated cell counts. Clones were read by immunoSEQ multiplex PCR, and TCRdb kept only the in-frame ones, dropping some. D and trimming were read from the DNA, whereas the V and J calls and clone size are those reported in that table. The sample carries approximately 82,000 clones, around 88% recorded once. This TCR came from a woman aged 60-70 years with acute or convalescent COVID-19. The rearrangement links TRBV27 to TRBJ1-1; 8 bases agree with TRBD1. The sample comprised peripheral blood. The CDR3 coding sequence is TGTGCCAGCAGTTGGGCCGGGACAGGAGAAGCTTTCTTT. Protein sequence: CASSWAGTGEAFF.